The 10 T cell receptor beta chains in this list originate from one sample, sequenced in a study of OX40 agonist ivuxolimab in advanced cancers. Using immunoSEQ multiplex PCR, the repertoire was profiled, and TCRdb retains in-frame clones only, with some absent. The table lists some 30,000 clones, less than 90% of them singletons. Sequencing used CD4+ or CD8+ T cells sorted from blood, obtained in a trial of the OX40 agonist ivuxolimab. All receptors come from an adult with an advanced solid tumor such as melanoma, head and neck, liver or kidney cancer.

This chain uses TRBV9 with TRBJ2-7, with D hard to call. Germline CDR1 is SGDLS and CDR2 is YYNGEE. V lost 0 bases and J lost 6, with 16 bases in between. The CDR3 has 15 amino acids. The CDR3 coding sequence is TGTGCCAGCAGCGTAGGCCGGCTAGAAAGCGTCGAGCAGTACTTC. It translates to CASSVGRLESVEQYF.

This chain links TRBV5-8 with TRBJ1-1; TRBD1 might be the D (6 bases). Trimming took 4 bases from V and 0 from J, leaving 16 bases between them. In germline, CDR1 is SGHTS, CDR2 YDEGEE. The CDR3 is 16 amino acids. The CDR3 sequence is CASSVPWDTLNTEAFF. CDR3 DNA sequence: TGTGCCAGCAGCGTTCCATGGGACACCTTGAACACTGAAGCTTTCTTT.

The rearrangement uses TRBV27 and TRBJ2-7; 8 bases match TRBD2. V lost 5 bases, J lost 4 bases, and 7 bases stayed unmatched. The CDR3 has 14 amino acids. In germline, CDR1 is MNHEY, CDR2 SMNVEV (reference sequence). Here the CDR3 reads CASSPSGSSYEQYF. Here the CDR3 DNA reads TGTGCCAGCAGTCCCAGCGGGAGTTCATACGAGCAGTACTTC.

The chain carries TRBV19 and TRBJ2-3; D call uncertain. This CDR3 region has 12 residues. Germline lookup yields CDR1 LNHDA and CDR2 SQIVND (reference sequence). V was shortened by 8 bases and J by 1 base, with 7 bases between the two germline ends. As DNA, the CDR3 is TGTGCCAGTTTTGGGGGCACAGATACGCAGTATTTT. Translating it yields CASFGGTDTQYF.

CDR3 bases: TGTGCCAGTTGTCTAGGACTAGCGGGCCATACAGATACGCAGTATTTT. It codes for CASCLGLAGHTDTQYF. V and J are TRBV19 and TRBJ2-3; the match to TRBD2 covers 11 bases. The CDR3 spans 16 residues. Germline V gene sequence: CDR1 LNHDA, CDR2 SQIVND (reference sequence). Unmatched junction bases numbered 10, after V lost 8 bases and J lost 3 bases. The full variable domain, in which reference TRBV19 and TRBJ2-3 provide the parts outside the CDR3, is DGGITQSPKYLFRKEGQNVTLSCEQNLNHDAMYWYRQDPGQGLRLIYYSQIVNDFQKGDIAEGYSVSREKKESFPLTVTSAQKNPTAFYLCASCLGLAGHTDTQYFGPGTRLTVL.

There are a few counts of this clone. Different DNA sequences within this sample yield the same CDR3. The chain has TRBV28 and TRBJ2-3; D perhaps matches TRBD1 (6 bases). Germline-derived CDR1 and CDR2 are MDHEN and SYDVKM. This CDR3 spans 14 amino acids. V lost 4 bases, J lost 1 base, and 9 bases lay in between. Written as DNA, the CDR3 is TGTGCCAGCAGTTCGGACAGCCGCACAGATACGCAGTATTTT. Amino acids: CASSSDSRTDTQYF.

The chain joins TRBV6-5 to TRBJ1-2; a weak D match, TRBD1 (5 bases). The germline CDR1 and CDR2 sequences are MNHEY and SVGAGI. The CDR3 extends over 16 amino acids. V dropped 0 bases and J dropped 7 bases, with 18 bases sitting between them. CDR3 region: CASSYSFQEGLGGYTF. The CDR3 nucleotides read TGTGCCAGCAGTTACTCCTTTCAAGAGGGGCTGGGTGGCTACACCTTC.

CDR3: CASSFQGGSETQYF. The CDR3 bases are TGCGCCAGCAGCTTTCAAGGGGGCAGTGAGACCCAGTACTTC. The rearrangement links TRBV5-1 to TRBJ2-5, with 7 positions matching TRBD1. This CDR3 has 14 residues. Trimming removed 2 bases from V and 5 bases from J; junction bases left unmatched: 6. The germline V gene encodes CDR1 SGHRS and CDR2 YFSETQ.

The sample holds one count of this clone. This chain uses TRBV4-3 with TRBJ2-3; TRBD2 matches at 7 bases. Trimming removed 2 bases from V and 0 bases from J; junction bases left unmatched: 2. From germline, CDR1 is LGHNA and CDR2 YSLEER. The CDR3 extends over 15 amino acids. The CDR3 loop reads CASSQQGGSTDTQYF. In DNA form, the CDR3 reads TGCGCCAGCAGCCAACAGGGAGGGAGCACAGATACGCAGTATTTT.

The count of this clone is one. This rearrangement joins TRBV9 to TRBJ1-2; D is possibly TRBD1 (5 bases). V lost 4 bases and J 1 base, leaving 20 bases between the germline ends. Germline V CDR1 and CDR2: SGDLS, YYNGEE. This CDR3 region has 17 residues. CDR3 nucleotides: TGTGCCAGCAGCCCGAGACCGGGGACGGCCGTTAACTATGGCTACACCTTC. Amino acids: CASSPRPGTAVNYGYTF.